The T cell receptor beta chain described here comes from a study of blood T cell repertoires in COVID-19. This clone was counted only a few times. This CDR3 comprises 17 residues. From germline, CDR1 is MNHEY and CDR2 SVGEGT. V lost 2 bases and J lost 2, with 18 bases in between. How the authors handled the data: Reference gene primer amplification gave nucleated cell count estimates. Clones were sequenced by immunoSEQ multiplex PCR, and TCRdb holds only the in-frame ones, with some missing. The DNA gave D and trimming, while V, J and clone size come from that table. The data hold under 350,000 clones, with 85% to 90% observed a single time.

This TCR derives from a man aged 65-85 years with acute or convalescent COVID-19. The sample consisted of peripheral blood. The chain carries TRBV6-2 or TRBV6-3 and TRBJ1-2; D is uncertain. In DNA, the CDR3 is TGTGCCAGCAGTTACCTAGGAAGGCACCCTGAAAACTATGGCTACACCTTC. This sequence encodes CASSYLGRHPENYGYTF.